This T cell receptor (beta chain) originates from a study of T cells after yellow fever vaccination. Study outcomes and limitations: The bulk population could contribute abundant contaminating clonotypes to FACS-sorted repertoires. Weaker, the secondary response had a peak occurring faster, on day 5 versus 15.

TCR cDNA was made by 5'RACE template switching, adding a universal primer site and UMIs. TCRdb reprocessed the 5' RACE reads with MiXCR, giving one entry per CDR3 protein. The sample carries some 340,000 distinct CDR3 sequences, roughly a tenth recorded once. There are 13 residues in the CDR3. Trimming removed 8 bases from V and 4 bases from J, with 14 bases in between. This clonotype was observed a few times. The antigen is undetermined. This material consisted of CD4+ T cells sorted from PBMCs, taken 45 days after the yellow fever booster vaccination. The clonotype comes from a man aged 18 to 29 who received the YFV17D yellow fever vaccine. This chain connects TRBV12-3 or TRBV12-4 to TRBJ1-2, with a weak D call TRBD1 (5 bases). The CDR3 here is CASSPGTSYGYTF. DNA for the CDR3: TGTGCCAGCTCCCCCGGGACGAGCTATGGCTACACCTTC.